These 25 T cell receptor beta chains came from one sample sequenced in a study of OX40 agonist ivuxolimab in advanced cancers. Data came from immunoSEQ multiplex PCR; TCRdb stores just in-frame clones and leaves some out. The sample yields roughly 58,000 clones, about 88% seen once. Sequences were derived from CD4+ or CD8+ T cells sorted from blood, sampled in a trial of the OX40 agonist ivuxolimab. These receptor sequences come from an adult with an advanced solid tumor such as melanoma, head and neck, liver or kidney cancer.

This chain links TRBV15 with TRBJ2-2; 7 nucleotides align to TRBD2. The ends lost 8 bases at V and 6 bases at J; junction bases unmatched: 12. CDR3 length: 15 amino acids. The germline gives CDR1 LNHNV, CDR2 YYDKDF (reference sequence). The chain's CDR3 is CATGRGDDLAGELFF. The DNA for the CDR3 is TGTGCCACCGGGAGGGGCGACGACTTAGCCGGGGAGCTGTTTTTT.

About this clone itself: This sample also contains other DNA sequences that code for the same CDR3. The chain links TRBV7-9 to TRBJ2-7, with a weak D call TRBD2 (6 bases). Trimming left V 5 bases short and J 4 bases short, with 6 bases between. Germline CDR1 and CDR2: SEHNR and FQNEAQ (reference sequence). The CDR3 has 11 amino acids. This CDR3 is CASSRGYEQYF. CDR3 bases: TGTGCCAGCAGCCGGGGGTACGAGCAGTACTTC.

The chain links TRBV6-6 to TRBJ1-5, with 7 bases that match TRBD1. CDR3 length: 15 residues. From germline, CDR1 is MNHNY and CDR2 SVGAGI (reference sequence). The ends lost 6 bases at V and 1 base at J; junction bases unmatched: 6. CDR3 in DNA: TGTGCCAGCAGAGTGACAGGGTTGAGCAATCAGCCCCAGCATTTT. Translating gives CASRVTGLSNQPQHF.

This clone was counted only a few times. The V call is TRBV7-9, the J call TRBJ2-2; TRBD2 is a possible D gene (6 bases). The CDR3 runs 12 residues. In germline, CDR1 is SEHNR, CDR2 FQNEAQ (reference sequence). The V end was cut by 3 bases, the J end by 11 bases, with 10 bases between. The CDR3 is CASSFSGTELFF. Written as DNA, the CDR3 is TGTGCCAGCAGCTTTAGCGGCACTGAGCTGTTTTTT. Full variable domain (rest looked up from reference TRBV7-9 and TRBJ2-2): DTGVSQNPRHKITKRGQNVTFRCDPISEHNRLYWYRQTLGQGPEFLTYFQNEAQLEKSRLLSDRFSAERPKGSFSTLEIQRTEQGDSAMYLCASSFSGTELFFGEGSRLTVL.

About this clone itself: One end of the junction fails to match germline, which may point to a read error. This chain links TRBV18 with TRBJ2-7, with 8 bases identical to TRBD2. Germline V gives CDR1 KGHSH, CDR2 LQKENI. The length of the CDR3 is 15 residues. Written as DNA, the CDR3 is TGTGCCGGCTCACCACCGAATAGCGGGACCTACGAGCAGTACTTC. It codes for CAGSPPNSGTYEQYF.

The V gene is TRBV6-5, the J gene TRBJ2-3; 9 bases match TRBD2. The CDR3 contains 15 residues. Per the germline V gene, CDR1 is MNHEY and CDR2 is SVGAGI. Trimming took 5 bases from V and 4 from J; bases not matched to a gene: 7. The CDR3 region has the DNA TGTGCCAGCAGTCTTAGCGGGAGCGGGTCAGATACGCAGTATTTT. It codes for CASSLSGSGSDTQYF.

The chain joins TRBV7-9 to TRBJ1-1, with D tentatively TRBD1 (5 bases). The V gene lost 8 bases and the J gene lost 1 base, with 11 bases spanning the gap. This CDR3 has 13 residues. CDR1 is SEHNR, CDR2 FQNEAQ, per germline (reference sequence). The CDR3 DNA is TGTGCCAGCTCCTCGAGGGGGAACACTGAAGCTTTCTTT. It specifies CASSSRGNTEAFF.

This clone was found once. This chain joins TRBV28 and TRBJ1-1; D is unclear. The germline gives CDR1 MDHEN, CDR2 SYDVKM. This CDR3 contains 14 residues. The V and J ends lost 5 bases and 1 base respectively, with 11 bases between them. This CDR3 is CASSTQRGNTEAFF. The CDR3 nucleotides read TGTGCCAGCAGTACCCAGCGGGGGAACACTGAAGCTTTCTTT. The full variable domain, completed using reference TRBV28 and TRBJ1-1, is DVKVTQSSRYLVKRTGEKVFLECVQDMDHENMFWYRQDPGLGLRLIYFSYDVKMKEKGDIPEGYSVSREKKERFSLILESASTNQTSMYLCASSTQRGNTEAFFGQGTRLTVV.

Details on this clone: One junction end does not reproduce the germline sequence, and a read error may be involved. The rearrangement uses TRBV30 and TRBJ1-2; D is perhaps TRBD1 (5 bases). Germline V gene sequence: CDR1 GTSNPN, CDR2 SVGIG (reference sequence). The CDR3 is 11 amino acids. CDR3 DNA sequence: TGTGCCTGGAGTGTACTCGGGGGTGCCGGCTTC. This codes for CAWSVLGGAGF.

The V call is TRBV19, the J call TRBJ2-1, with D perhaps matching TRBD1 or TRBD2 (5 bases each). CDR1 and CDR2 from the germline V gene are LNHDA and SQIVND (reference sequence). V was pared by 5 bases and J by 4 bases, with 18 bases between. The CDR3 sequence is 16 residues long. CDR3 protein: CASSPEGRGEYNEQFF. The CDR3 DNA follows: TGTGCCAGTAGTCCGGAAGGGCGAGGGGAATACAATGAGCAGTTCTTC. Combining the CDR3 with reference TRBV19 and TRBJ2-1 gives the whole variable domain DGGITQSPKYLFRKEGQNVTLSCEQNLNHDAMYWYRQDPGQGLRLIYYSQIVNDFQKGDIAEGYSVSREKKESFPLTVTSAQKNPTAFYLCASSPEGRGEYNEQFFGPGTRLTVL.

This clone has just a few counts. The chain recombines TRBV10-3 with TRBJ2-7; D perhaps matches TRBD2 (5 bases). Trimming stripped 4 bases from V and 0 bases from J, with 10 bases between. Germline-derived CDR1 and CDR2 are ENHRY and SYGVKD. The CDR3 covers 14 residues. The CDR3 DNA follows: TGTGCCATCAGTGGGACGGGGAGCTCCTACGAGCAGTACTTC. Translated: CAISGTGSSYEQYF.

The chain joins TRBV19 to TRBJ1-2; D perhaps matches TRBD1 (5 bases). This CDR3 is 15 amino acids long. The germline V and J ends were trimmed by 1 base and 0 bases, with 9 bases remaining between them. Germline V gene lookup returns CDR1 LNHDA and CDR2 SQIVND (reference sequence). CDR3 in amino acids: CASSIARTTNYGYTF. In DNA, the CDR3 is TGTGCCAGTAGTATAGCGCGGACAACTAACTATGGCTACACCTTC.

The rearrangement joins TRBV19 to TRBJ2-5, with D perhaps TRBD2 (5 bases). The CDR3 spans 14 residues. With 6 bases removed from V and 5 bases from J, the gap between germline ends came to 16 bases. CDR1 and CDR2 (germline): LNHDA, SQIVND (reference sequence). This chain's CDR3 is CASRQPGSGETQYF. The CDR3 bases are TGTGCCAGTAGGCAGCCGGGATCGGGGGAGACCCAGTACTTC.

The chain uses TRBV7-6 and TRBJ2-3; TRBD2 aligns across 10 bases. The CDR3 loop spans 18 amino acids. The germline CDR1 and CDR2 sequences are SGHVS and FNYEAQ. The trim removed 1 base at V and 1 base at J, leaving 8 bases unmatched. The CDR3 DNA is TGTGCCAGCAGCTTAGGTACGCCTAGCGGGAGTGGCACAGATACGCAGTATTTT. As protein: CASSLGTPSGSGTDTQYF.

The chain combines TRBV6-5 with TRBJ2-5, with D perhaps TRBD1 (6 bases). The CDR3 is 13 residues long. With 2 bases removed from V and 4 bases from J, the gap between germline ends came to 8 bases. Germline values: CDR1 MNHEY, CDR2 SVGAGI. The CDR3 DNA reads TGTGCCAGCAGTTACGACAGGTTAGAGACCCAGTACTTC. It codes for CASSYDRLETQYF.

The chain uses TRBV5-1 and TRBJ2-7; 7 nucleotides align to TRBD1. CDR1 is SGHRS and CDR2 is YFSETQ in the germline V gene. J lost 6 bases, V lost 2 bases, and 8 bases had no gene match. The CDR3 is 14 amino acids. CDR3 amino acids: CASSFTGVSPEQYF. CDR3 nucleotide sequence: TGCGCCAGCAGCTTCACAGGGGTCTCCCCCGAGCAGTACTTC.

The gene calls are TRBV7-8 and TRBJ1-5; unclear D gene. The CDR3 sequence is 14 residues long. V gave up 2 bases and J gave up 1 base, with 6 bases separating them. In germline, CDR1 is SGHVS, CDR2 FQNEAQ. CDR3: CASSLRTSNQPQHF. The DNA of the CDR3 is TGTGCCAGCAGCTTACGGACGAGCAATCAGCCCCAGCATTTT.

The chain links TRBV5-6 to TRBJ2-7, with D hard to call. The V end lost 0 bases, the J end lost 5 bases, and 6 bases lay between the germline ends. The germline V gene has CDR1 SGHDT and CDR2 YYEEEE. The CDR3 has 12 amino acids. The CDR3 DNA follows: TGTGCCAGCAGCTTGGCAAGTGACGAGCAGTACTTC. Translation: CASSLASDEQYF.

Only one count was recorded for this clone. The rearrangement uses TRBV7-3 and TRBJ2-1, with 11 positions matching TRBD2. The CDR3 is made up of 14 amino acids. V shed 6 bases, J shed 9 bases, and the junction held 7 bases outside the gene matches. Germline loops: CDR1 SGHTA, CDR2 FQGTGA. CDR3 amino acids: CASSLAGGRGEQFF. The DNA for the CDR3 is TGTGCCAGCAGTTTAGCGGGAGGGCGAGGTGAGCAGTTCTTC. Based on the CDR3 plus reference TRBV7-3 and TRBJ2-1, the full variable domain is GAGVSQTPSNKVTEKGKYVELRCDPISGHTALYWYRQSLGQGPEFLIYFQGTGAADDSGLPNDRFFAVRPEGSVSTLKIQRTERGDSAVYLCASSLAGGRGEQFFGPGTRLTVL.

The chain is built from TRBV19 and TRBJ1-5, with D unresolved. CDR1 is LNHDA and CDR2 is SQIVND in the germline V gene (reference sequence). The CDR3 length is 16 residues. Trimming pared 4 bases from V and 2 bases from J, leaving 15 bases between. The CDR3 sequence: CASSSSLPVGNQPQHF. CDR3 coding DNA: TGTGCCAGTAGTAGTTCGCTCCCGGTCGGCAATCAGCCCCAGCATTTT.

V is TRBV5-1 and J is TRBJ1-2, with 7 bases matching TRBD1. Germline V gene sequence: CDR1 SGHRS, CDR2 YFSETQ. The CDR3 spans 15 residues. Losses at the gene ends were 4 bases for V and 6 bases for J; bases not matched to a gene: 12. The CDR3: CASSLEDRSRDGYTF. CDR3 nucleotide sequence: TGCGCCAGCAGCCTGGAGGACAGGAGTAGAGATGGCTACACCTTC.

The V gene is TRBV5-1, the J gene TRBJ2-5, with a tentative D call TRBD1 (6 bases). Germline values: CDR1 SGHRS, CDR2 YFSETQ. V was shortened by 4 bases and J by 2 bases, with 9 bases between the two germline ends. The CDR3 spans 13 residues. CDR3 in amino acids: CASSPDSQETQYF. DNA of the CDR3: TGCGCCAGCAGCCCGGACAGTCAAGAGACCCAGTACTTC.

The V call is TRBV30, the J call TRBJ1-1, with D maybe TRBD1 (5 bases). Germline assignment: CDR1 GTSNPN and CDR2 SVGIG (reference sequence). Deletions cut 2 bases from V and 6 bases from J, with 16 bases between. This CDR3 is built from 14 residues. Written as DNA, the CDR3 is TGTGCCTGGAGTCAAAGTCTCAGGGATGCTGAAGCTTTCTTT. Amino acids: CAWSQSLRDAEAFF.

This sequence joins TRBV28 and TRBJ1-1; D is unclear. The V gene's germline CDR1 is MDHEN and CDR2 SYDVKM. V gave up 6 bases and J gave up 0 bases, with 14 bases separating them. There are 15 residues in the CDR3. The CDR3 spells CASSPAGVVNTEAFF. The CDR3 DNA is TGTGCCAGCAGCCCGGCTGGGGTGGTGAACACTGAAGCTTTCTTT.

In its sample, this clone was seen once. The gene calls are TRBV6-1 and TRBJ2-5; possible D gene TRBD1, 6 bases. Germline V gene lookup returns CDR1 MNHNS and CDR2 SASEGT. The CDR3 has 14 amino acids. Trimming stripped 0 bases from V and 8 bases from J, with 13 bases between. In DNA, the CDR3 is TGTGCCAGCAGTGAAGCGTGGACAGCTGGTACCCAGTACTTC. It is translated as CASSEAWTAGTQYF.